The 32 T cell receptor beta chains below all came from one sample that was sequenced in a study of blood T cell repertoires in COVID-19. The data were produced by immunoSEQ multiplex PCR, yet TCRdb's version contains in-frame clones alone and is incomplete. The repertoire holds around 300,000 clones, with roughly 89% as singletons. Sequenced: peripheral blood. These receptors were obtained from a woman in her thirties or forties who had recovered from COVID-19.

V and J are TRBV6-1 and TRBJ1-5; 9 positions agree with TRBD1. The ends lost 3 bases at V and 4 bases at J; junction bases unmatched: 1. Per germline, CDR1 MNHNS and CDR2 SASEGT. This CDR3 is built from 14 residues. The CDR3 DNA reads as TGTGCCAGCAGTGAGGGGACAGGGAATCAGCCCCAGCATTTT. Amino acid sequence: CASSEGTGNQPQHF.

The genes are TRBV5-5 and TRBJ1-1; D is unclear. The germline V gene encodes CDR1 SGHKS and CDR2 YYEKEE (reference sequence). The length of the CDR3 is 15 residues. Trimming removed 0 bases at V and 1 base at J, with 10 bases between. CDR3 nucleotide sequence: TGTGCCAGCAGCTTGGTGGTACAACCGAACACTGAAGCTTTCTTT. Its translation: CASSLVVQPNTEAFF.

This clone was observed a single time. The chain links TRBV27 to TRBJ2-1; D remains unclear. V was pared by 7 bases and J by 6 bases, with 13 bases between. The germline gives CDR1 MNHEY, CDR2 SMNVEV (reference sequence). The CDR3 has 13 residues. As DNA, the CDR3 is TGTGCCAGCACCACCTACCCCTCCAATGAGCAGTTCTTC. Translation gives CASTTYPSNEQFF.

V and J are TRBV7-9 and TRBJ2-2, with 11 bases fitting TRBD2. The CDR3 loop spans 16 amino acids. Germline CDR1 reads SEHNR; CDR2 reads FQNEAQ (reference sequence). Trimming at V came to 4 bases and at J to 4 bases, leaving 5 bases not matched to a gene. CDR3 region: CASSSLAGGSTGELFF. Written as DNA, the CDR3 is TGTGCCAGCAGCTCGCTAGCGGGAGGCAGCACCGGGGAGCTGTTTTTT.

The rearrangement links TRBV2 to TRBJ1-1; no clear D gene. The CDR3 extends over 14 amino acids. The V gene lost 2 bases and the J gene lost 2 bases, with 9 bases spanning the gap. In germline, CDR1 is SNHLY, CDR2 FYNNEI. The DNA for the CDR3 is TGTGCCAGCAGTGAACCTCGGGGAAACACTGAAGCTTTCTTT. It encodes CASSEPRGNTEAFF.

The chain joins TRBV5-4 to TRBJ1-2, with TRBD1 identical over 9 bases. J gave up 7 bases and V 4 bases, and 8 bases lay outside the gene matches. The CDR3 extends over 14 amino acids. In germline, CDR1 is SGHNT, CDR2 YYREEE (reference sequence). The CDR3 DNA is TGTGCCAGCAGCCTACAGGGGGCGCAGATTGGCTACACCTTC. Amino acid sequence: CASSLQGAQIGYTF.

The rearrangement uses TRBV24-1 and TRBJ1-1; TRBD1 might be the D (5 bases). Trimming shortened V by 9 bases and J by 2 bases, and 12 bases separated the two germline ends. The CDR3 runs 13 residues. CDR1 and CDR2 from the germline V gene are KGHDR and SFDVKD. The CDR3 protein is CATRLQDNTEAFF. The CDR3, as DNA: TGTGCCACCCGCCTACAGGACAACACTGAAGCTTTCTTT.

The genes are TRBV18 and TRBJ2-7, with a possible D match to TRBD2 (8 bases). The CDR3 sequence is 18 residues long. The germline gives CDR1 KGHSH, CDR2 LQKENI. V shed 3 bases and J shed 6 bases, with 27 bases lying between them. CDR3 in DNA: TGTGCCAGCTCACCCGGGACAGTTCTGACGGTAGCGGGATCCGAGCAGTACTTC. Residues: CASSPGTVLTVAGSEQYF.

The chain carries TRBV18 and TRBJ2-6, with 11 bases matching TRBD1. The CDR3 length is 17 residues. Looked up from germline, CDR1 is KGHSH and CDR2 is LQKENI. V lost 8 bases and J lost 5; bases outside the gene matches: 11. This CDR3 reads CASPFRTGGFRANVLTF. In nucleotides, the CDR3 is TGTGCCAGCCCGTTTCGGACAGGGGGCTTTAGGGCCAACGTCCTGACTTTC.

The CDR3 is CASRTDRGAEAFF. CDR3 nucleotide sequence: TGTGCCAGCAGAACCGACAGGGGCGCTGAAGCTTTCTTT. The chain links TRBV6-5 to TRBJ1-1, with 8 bases fitting TRBD1. The CDR3 totals 13 residues. V lost 6 bases and J lost 6; bases outside the gene matches: 6. The germline V gene has CDR1 MNHEY and CDR2 SVGAGI.

The chain joins TRBV27 to TRBJ2-7; D might be TRBD2 (5 bases). Germline assignment: CDR1 MNHEY and CDR2 SMNVEV (reference sequence). Trimming pared 2 bases from V and 3 bases from J, leaving 14 bases between. This CDR3 comprises 15 residues. CDR3 nucleotide sequence: TGTGCCAGCAGTTTAAGCGTCGTCGGAGGCTACGAGCAGTACTTC. Amino acid sequence: CASSLSVVGGYEQYF.

The chain combines TRBV12-3 or TRBV12-4 with TRBJ2-5, with TRBD2 as a possible D gene (6 bases). The germline V and J ends were trimmed by 6 bases and 4 bases, with 6 bases remaining between them. CDR3 size: 11 residues. The DNA of the CDR3 is TGTGCCAGCAGGGAGGGAGAGACCCAGTACTTC. It is translated as CASREGETQYF.

The chain combines TRBV27 with TRBJ2-6, with TRBD1 matching 9 bases. CDR1 is MNHEY and CDR2 is SMNVEV in the germline V gene (reference sequence). V was clipped by 2 bases and J by 0 bases; unmatched bases: 5. This CDR3 comprises 18 residues. CDR3 nucleotides: TGTGCCAGCAGTTTAAAGGGGACAGGGAACTCTGGGGCCAACGTCCTGACTTTC. This encodes CASSLKGTGNSGANVLTF.

The CDR3 DNA follows: TGTGCCAGCAGTTTCATAGCGGGAGGCCGAGATACGCAGTATTTT. Translated, it gives CASSFIAGGRDTQYF. The V and J genes are TRBV28 and TRBJ2-3; 10 nucleotides match TRBD2. The trim removed 3 bases at V and 5 bases at J, leaving 5 bases unmatched. The CDR3 contains 15 residues. Germline CDR1 MDHEN, CDR2 SYDVKM.

The V gene is TRBV27, the J gene TRBJ2-7; the D is unclear. With 0 bases removed from V and 2 bases from J, the gap between germline ends came to 8 bases. The germline V gene encodes CDR1 MNHEY and CDR2 SMNVEV (reference sequence). CDR3 length: 14 amino acids. The chain's CDR3 is CASSLSWPPYEQYF. CDR3 sequence (DNA): TGTGCCAGCAGTTTATCTTGGCCGCCCTACGAGCAGTACTTC.

CDR3 amino acids: CASSPRQYSYEQYF. CDR3 bases: TGTGCCAGCAGCCCCCGACAGTACTCCTACGAGCAGTACTTC. This chain joins TRBV9 and TRBJ2-7, with a weak D call TRBD1 (5 bases). The V gene lost 4 bases and the J gene lost 0 bases, with 11 bases spanning the gap. This CDR3 comprises 14 residues. Germline V gives CDR1 SGDLS, CDR2 YYNGEE.

This sequence joins TRBV27 and TRBJ1-4; D gene unclear. V gave up 11 bases and J gave up 0 bases, with 13 bases separating them. The CDR3 is 14 amino acids. Germline CDR1 reads MNHEY; CDR2 reads SMNVEV (reference sequence). CDR3 sequence reads: CAQSWPATNEKLFF. The DNA of the CDR3 is TGTGCCCAGTCTTGGCCTGCAACTAATGAAAAACTGTTTTTT. Drawing the rest from reference TRBV27 and TRBJ1-4, the complete variable domain is EAQVTQNPRYLITVTGKKLTVTCSQNMNHEYMSWYRQDPGLGLRQIYYSMNVEVTDKGDVPEGYKVSRKEKRNFPLILESPSPNQTSLYFCAQSWPATNEKLFFGSGTQLSVL.

This rearrangement joins TRBV7-6 to TRBJ2-5; D might be TRBD2 (5 bases). CDR1 is SGHVS and CDR2 is FNYEAQ in the germline V gene. This CDR3 region has 16 residues. V was trimmed by 0 bases and J by 9 bases, leaving 20 bases between them. CDR3 region: CASSLALRTVNGAQYF. CDR3 bases: TGTGCCAGCAGCTTAGCGCTTCGGACGGTGAACGGGGCCCAGTACTTC.

In DNA, the CDR3 is TGTGCCAGCAGTTACCCAGGGGTCCAGCCCCAGCATTTT. Translating gives CASSYPGVQPQHF. The rearrangement uses TRBV6-8 and TRBJ1-5; D is possibly TRBD1 (6 bases). The CDR3 has 13 amino acids. The ends were cut back, 2 bases at V and 7 bases at J, with 9 bases in the middle. Germline V gene sequence: CDR1 MNHGY, CDR2 SAAAGT.

For this clone: Its ends do not fully match the called genes, so a read error is possible. V usage is TRBV27 and J usage is TRBJ2-1, with 9 bases aligning to TRBD1. The CDR3 spans 15 residues. Per the germline V gene, CDR1 is MNHEY and CDR2 is SMNVEV (reference sequence). The chain's CDR3 is CASSLSTGGYNEQFF. CDR3 DNA sequence: TGTGCCAGCAGTCTATCGACAGGGGGCTACAATGAGCAGTTCTTC.

V gene TRBV5-1 combines with J gene TRBJ2-7; no reliable D call. V was clipped by 0 bases and J by 4 bases, with 8 bases between them. Germline V gene sequence: CDR1 SGHRS, CDR2 YFSETQ. The CDR3 runs 13 residues. CDR3 DNA sequence: TGCGCCAGCAGCTTGGATCCTAAGTACGAGCAGTACTTC. Its protein product is CASSLDPKYEQYF. Using reference TRBV5-1 and TRBJ2-7 for the parts outside the CDR3, the full variable domain is KAGVTQTPRYLIKTRGQQVTLSCSPISGHRSVSWYQQTPGQGLQFLFEYFSETQRNKGNFPGRFSGRQFSNSRSEMNVSTLELGDSALYLCASSLDPKYEQYFGPGTRLTVT.

The chain combines TRBV30 with TRBJ2-2; TRBD2 matches at 8 bases. Germline trimming cut 0 bases from V and 4 bases from J; bases unmatched to any gene: 4. CDR1 and CDR2 from the germline V gene are GTSNPN and SVGIG (reference sequence). The CDR3 is made up of 15 amino acids. The CDR3 coding sequence is TGTGCCTGGAGTGTACAGGCGGGAGGCACCGGGGAGCTGTTTTTT. Translated: CAWSVQAGGTGELFF.

The rearrangement links TRBV6-5 to TRBJ2-2; the D gene is possibly TRBD1 (5 bases). Germline CDR1 is MNHEY and CDR2 is SVGAGI. Trimming took off 6 bases at V and 4 bases at J, with 12 bases between the two ends. This CDR3 has 14 amino acids. The CDR3 DNA reads TGTGCCAGCAGCCCAGGGTCGGTCACCGGGGAGCTGTTTTTT. Its protein is CASSPGSVTGELFF.

This rearrangement joins TRBV7-9 to TRBJ2-5; 7 positions agree with TRBD2. Looked up from germline, CDR1 is SEHNR and CDR2 is FQNEAQ (reference sequence). Losses at the gene ends were 5 bases for V and 2 bases for J; bases not matched to a gene: 14. CDR3 length equals 17 residues. Here the CDR3 DNA reads TGTGCCAGCAGCCCTTTTGGGGCGGGGGAAACACAAGAGACCCAGTACTTC. Amino acids: CASSPFGAGETQETQYF.

V is TRBV7-2 and J is TRBJ2-7, with TRBD1 identical over 10 bases. Per germline, CDR1 SGHTA and CDR2 FQGNSA. CDR3 length: 14 residues. V lost 5 bases and J lost 3; bases outside the gene matches: 4. The CDR3 here is CASSPGTGDYEQYF. DNA of the CDR3: TGTGCCAGCAGCCCCGGGACAGGGGACTACGAGCAGTACTTC. The full variable domain, with the rest looked up from reference TRBV7-2 and TRBJ2-7, is GAGVSQSPSNKVTEKGKDVELRCDPISGHTALYWYRQSLGQGLEFLIYFQGNSAPDKSGLPSDRFSAERTGGSVSTLTIQRTQQEDSAVYLCASSPGTGDYEQYFGPGTRLTVT.

The V and J genes are TRBV5-6 and TRBJ2-2, with a tentative D call TRBD2 (5 bases). Germline V gives CDR1 SGHDT, CDR2 YYEEEE. The CDR3 has 16 residues. Trimming removed 6 bases from V and 3 bases from J, with 18 bases in between. CDR3 DNA: TGTGCCAGCAAGTCGGGGAAGGGTGGATACACCGGGGAGCTGTTTTTT. Protein product: CASKSGKGGYTGELFF.

The chain combines TRBV11-2 with TRBJ2-7; 9 nucleotides agree with TRBD2. The junction had 8 bases not matched to a gene; V was cut back by 5 bases and J by 3 bases. This CDR3 is 15 amino acids long. In germline, CDR1 is SGHAT, CDR2 FQNNGV. The CDR3 region is CASSPRAGGDYEQYF. CDR3 DNA sequence: TGTGCCAGCAGCCCAAGAGCGGGAGGAGACTACGAGCAGTACTTC.

The V and J genes are TRBV2 and TRBJ1-5; D is unresolved. With 7 bases removed from V and 1 base from J, the gap between germline ends came to 14 bases. The CDR3 is 15 amino acids. Germline CDR1 SNHLY, CDR2 FYNNEI. CDR3 region: CASTVVSGSNQPQHF. CDR3 in DNA: TGTGCCAGCACGGTGGTTTCGGGGAGCAATCAGCCCCAGCATTTT.

This clone was detected once. The chain employs TRBV30 and TRBJ2-4, with a weak D call TRBD2 (5 bases). Germline V gene lookup returns CDR1 GTSNPN and CDR2 SVGIG (reference sequence). This CDR3 is built from 14 residues. Between the trimmed V and J ends, which lost 3 bases and 2 bases, there was a span of 11 bases. The CDR3 coding sequence is TGTGCCTGGAGAGGAGAGGGCACCAAAAACATTCAGTACTTC. Encoded protein: CAWRGEGTKNIQYF.

The chain has TRBV7-9 and TRBJ1-1, with no clear D. The germline V gene encodes CDR1 SEHNR and CDR2 FQNEAQ (reference sequence). The CDR3 has 15 residues. Trimming took 5 bases from V and 0 from J, leaving 13 bases between them. The CDR3 is CASSLGQKLNTEAFF. DNA for the CDR3: TGTGCCAGCAGCCTAGGTCAGAAATTGAACACTGAAGCTTTCTTT.

This CDR3 reads CASSMSGAWDGQPQHF. In DNA, the CDR3 is TGTGCCAGTAGTATGAGCGGGGCTTGGGATGGACAGCCCCAGCATTTT. The chain links TRBV19 to TRBJ1-5; a possible D gene is TRBD1 (5 bases). Trimming took 3 bases from V and 7 from J, leaving 19 bases between them. In germline, CDR1 is LNHDA, CDR2 SQIVND (reference sequence). The length of the CDR3 is 16 residues.

V and J are TRBV5-1 and TRBJ1-6; the D is unclear. Looked up from germline, CDR1 is SGHRS and CDR2 is YFSETQ. The CDR3 runs 14 residues. Between the trimmed V and J ends, which lost 0 bases and 8 bases, there was a span of 9 bases. CDR3 protein: CASSLVSEDSPLHF. The DNA of the CDR3 is TGCGCCAGCAGCTTGGTATCAGAGGATTCACCCCTCCACTTT.